This T cell receptor (beta chain) was documented in a study of blood T cell repertoires in COVID-19. Study information: Nucleic acid was either cDNA or gDNA, and it came from T cells, B-cell-depleted T cells, or PBMCs.

Some clones are missing from TCRdb's copy, which holds only in-frame ones; the method was immunoSEQ multiplex PCR. This table has 100,000 to 150,000 clones, approximately 84% appearing once. The trim removed 2 bases at V and 3 bases at J, leaving 4 bases unmatched. The length of the CDR3 is 16 residues. CDR1 is LNHDA, CDR2 SQIVND, per germline (reference sequence). This TCR was recovered from a woman in her sixties with acute or convalescent COVID-19. Sequencing was done on a sample of peripheral blood. The chain joins TRBV19 to TRBJ2-1, with TRBD2 matching 10 bases. CDR3 amino acids: CASSIKGLANYNEQFF. In DNA form, the CDR3 reads TGTGCCAGTAGTATAAAGGGACTAGCGAACTACAATGAGCAGTTCTTC.